This record covers a single T cell receptor beta chain. This specimen belongs to a study of blood T cell repertoires in COVID-19. TCRdb's table, derived via immunoSEQ multiplex PCR, lists solely in-frame clones and lacks some. The table has 200,000 to 250,000 clones, about 88% seen once. Germline loops: CDR1 SGHTA, CDR2 FQGNSA. V was cut by 3 bases and J by 1 base, with 18 bases left in between. The length of the CDR3 is 18 residues. This sequence originates from a woman aged 55-69 years with acute or convalescent COVID-19. The material sequenced was peripheral blood. The gene calls are TRBV7-2 and TRBJ2-2, with D possibly being TRBD2 (5 bases). CDR3 sequence: CASSFLGSALRNTGELFF. The CDR3 DNA reads TGTGCCAGCAGCTTCCTGGGTAGCGCCCTACGGAACACCGGGGAGCTGTTTTTT.